This T cell receptor beta chain was retrieved from a study of cytomegalovirus exposure and HLA in healthy donors. General observations from the study: It was reported that TCR beta sequences correctly inferred the HLA-A and HLA-B alleles for most subjects. Previously analyzed data showed that most TCR beta V segments were productive at a frequency of about 90% or about 30%. Clonal expansion was found to be greater in HLA-associated TCR beta chains than in equally common others in a later analysis.

V trimming: 2 bases; J trimming: 8 bases; junction bases outside the gene matches: 6. The germline V gene has CDR1 SEHNR and CDR2 FQNEAQ (reference sequence). CDR3 length: 15 amino acids. PCR employed 60 Vbeta and 13 Jbeta primers. Sequenced by immunoSEQ multiplex PCR; TCRdb stores in-frame clones only, minus some. The data hold about 240,000 clones, with 85% observed a single time. Of note for this clone: Its cognate antigen is unknown.

Sequencing input: PBMCs. This clonotype was sampled from a girl aged 2-15 years in good health and CMV-seronegative. This chain links TRBV7-9 with TRBJ1-4, with 9 bases that match TRBD1. Here the CDR3 reads CASSLWDREDEKLFF. The CDR3 region has the DNA TGTGCCAGCAGCTTATGGGACAGGGAGGACGAAAAACTGTTTTTT.